The source of this T cell receptor (beta chain) is a study of blood T cells in healthy people across ages. The CDR3 is 14 amino acids. In germline, CDR1 is SGHKS, CDR2 YYEKEE (reference sequence). V was clipped by 0 bases and J by 1 base, with 6 bases between them. With a J-beta primer mix and a sample-barcoded 5' primer, a second PCR ran about 7 to 12 cycles. TCRdb called the 5' RACE reads again in MiXCR, with one record for every CDR3 protein. This table holds about 730,000 distinct CDR3 sequences, around 46% found once. Sequenced material: blood. J is TRBJ2-3 and V is TRBV5-5; no reliable D call. The source is a woman aged 55 to 70 in good health. In DNA form, the CDR3 reads TGTGCCAGCAGCTTGGATTTGGGCACAGATACGCAGTATTTT. Translated: CASSLDLGTDTQYF.